The sequence of this T cell receptor beta chain was determined in a study of blood T cells in healthy people across ages (dated by TCRdb to between 2015 and 2016). Concerning the study at large: In model experiments, template switching captured about one uniquely barcoded TCR beta cDNA molecule for every two T cells. Age-related changes in TCR beta repertoire diversity were measured in the study by deep sequencing normalized with unique cDNA molecular identifiers. Four age groups were formed from the donors: young (average about 16 years), middle-aged (more than 35), aged (under 70) and long-lived (approximately 80). Using the same blood draw, the study looked at two additional independent replicas of 1 million unique cDNA reads for two donors, one aged 18 to 30 and the other aged 80 or older.

This clonotype was picked up a small number of times. It has no known antigen specificity. Within one base of it there is no much larger clone, and no base qualities were kept. Paper-wide results and their limitations: Since profiling was done on bulk unsorted PBMCs, naive and antigen-experienced compartments could not be conclusively compared. Observed TCR beta diversity correlated strongly with the percentage of naive T cells measured by flow cytometry. The CMV infection status of donors was not known, potentially confounding age-related changes in expanded clonotypes. Compared with the aged group, the long-lived group had more naive CD4+ T cells, fewer expanded clones and increased TCR diversity, a pattern suggesting age selection. Estimates of total diversity from one million sequenced T cells were regarded as lower bounds and underestimates. Observed TCR beta diversity per million T cells fell roughly linearly with age, and a significant reduction was already apparent by age around 44.

The donors were roughly 38 Caucasian individuals from Russia, aged roughly 6 to 95 years, who were systemically healthy. Roughly 11 milliliters of peripheral blood were drawn from each donor into EDTA-treated Vacutainer tubes. Ficoll-Paque density-gradient centrifugation was used to isolate PBMCs, with at least 6 million obtained per sample. Trizol reagent was used to extract total RNA from PBMCs, with at least 6 micrograms per sample. Naive CD45RAhigh/CD27high T cell percentages were measured by flow cytometry on a PBMC aliquot from every donor. Library preparation employed 5' RACE. The sequencing machine was an Illumina HiSeq 2500. A second PCR of roughly 7 to 11 cycles was performed with a sample-barcoded 5' primer and a J-beta primer mix. A template-switch 5' adaptor carrying 12 random nucleotides introduced a unique molecular identifier onto each TCR beta cDNA molecule. At least 3 million CDR3-containing paired-end reads were obtained from each sample. All of the RNA was converted into first-strand cDNA using the Mint cDNA synthesis kit, with a TRBC-specific oligonucleotide serving as the primer. After uracil-DNA glycosylase treatment, a first 18-cycle PCR used universal primers M1SS and BC2_uni_R on all cDNA. The authors' analysis ran thus. Each sample was normalized by randomly selecting 1 million high-quality reads, each carrying a distinct molecular identifier. Instead of being binned into consensus sequences, reads that shared molecular identifiers were thrown out. MiTCR, with a Q25 quality threshold and the strictest error-elimination algorithm, was used for CDR3 identification, clonotype clustering and error correction. A nonparametric unseen species model using Euler transformation provided a lower-bound estimate of total TCR beta diversity. TCRdb reanalyzed the raw reads on its own, using fastp at Q25 for trimming and MiXCR for clone calling, and kept in-frame beta chains. Rows with one shared CDR3 protein collapse into an entry with the most common genes and DNA. The V and J calls follow TCRdb's processing rather than the paper's. Present in this sample are roughly 1 million distinct CDR3 sequences, about 23% of which were seen just once. The ten top clones hold 0.65% to 0.95% of the sample.

The CDR3 covers 14 residues, taking in both the cysteine and the phenylalanine. Only the CDR3 region is kept as DNA, spanning 42 bases read in frame from base 1. The germline ends are 6 bases apart after V is trimmed by 3 bases and J by 0 bases. From a lookup of the germline V gene, CDR1 and CDR2 are ENHRY and SYGVKD. These data were also reused for a study on T cells of mothers and their children. Taken from the second paper: Nine systemically healthy Caucasian individuals, comprising three mothers and their six children, were included as donors. cDNA synthesis consumed the entire amount of extracted RNA, loaded at roughly 1.5 ug RNA in each 15 ul reaction. In the second PCR, the M1S primer introduced both the sample barcodes and 2-4 random nucleotides. Over 8.5 million TCR beta CDR3 reads came from each mother, compared with some 3 million reads from each child. Thymic selection shapes the output of TCR recombination in a similar way in related and unrelated pairs, and inherited differences have a minor effect. Normalized repertoire overlap in related mother-child pairs was always slightly higher than in unrelated mother-child pairs, but the difference was never significant. No persistent microchimeric T cell clones were found, with a detection sensitivity of roughly 99 clones per million clonotypes. In the study, deep NGS was used to compare the TCR beta repertoires of mothers and children, and features distinguishing related mother-child pairs from unrelated individuals were sought. The mean age was about 40 +/- 4 years for the mothers and about 12 +/- 4 years for the children. After adapter ligation was performed with NEBNext reagents, the libraries were sequenced on an Illumina HiSeq 2000 with 100+100 nt paired-end reads. To avoid cross-contamination, the mother libraries and the child libraries were prepared a month apart and sequenced in separate runs. Each donor had between roughly 500,000 and 2,200,000 distinct TCR beta clonotypes identified. Naive TCR beta clonotypes were estimated from low-frequency clonotypes matched to each donor's FACS-determined naive share, without sorting.

In this chain, TRBV10-3 is recombined with TRBJ2-1; the D gene cannot be resolved reliably. Material for sequencing was blood. The origin of this receptor is a girl aged 2-15 years in good health. The bases are TGTGCCATCAGTGAACTGAGCTCCTACAATGAGCAGTTCTTC. Translated, it gives CAISELSSYNEQFF.